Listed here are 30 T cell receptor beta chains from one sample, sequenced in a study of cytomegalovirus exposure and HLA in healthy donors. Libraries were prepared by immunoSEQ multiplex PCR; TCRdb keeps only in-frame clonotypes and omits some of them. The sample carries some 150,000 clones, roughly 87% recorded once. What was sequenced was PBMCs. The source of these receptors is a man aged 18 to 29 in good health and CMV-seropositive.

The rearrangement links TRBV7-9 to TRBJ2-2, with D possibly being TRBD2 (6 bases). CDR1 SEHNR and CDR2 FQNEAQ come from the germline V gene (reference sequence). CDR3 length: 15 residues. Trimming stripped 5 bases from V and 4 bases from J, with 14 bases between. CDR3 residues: CASSPGTSFTGELFF. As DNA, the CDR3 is TGTGCCAGCAGCCCCGGGACTTCTTTCACCGGGGAGCTGTTTTTT.

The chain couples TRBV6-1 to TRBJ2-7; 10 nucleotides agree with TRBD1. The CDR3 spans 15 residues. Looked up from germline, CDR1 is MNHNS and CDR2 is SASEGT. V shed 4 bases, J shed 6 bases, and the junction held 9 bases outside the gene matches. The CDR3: CASSVAGQGGFEQYF. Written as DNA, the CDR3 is TGTGCCAGCAGTGTAGCCGGACAGGGGGGTTTCGAGCAGTACTTC.

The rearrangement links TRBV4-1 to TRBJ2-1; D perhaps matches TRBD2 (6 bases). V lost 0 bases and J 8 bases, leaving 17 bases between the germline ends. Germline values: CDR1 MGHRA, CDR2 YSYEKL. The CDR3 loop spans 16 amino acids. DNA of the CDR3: TGCGCCAGCAGCCAAGAGGTGGGGGGTCTTTGGGATGAGCAGTTCTTC. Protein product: CASSQEVGGLWDEQFF.

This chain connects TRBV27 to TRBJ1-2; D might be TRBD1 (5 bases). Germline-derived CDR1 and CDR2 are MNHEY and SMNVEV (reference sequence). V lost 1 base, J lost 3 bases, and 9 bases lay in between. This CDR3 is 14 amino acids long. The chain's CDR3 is CASSLWARDYGYTF. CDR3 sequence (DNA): TGTGCCAGCAGTTTATGGGCCAGGGACTATGGCTACACCTTC.

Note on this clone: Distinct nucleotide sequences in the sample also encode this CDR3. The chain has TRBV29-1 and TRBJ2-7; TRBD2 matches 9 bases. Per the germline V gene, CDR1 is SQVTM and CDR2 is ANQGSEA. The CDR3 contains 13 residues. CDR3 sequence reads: CSVRTSESYEQYF. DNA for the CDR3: TGCAGTGTCAGGACTAGCGAATCCTACGAGCAGTACTTC.

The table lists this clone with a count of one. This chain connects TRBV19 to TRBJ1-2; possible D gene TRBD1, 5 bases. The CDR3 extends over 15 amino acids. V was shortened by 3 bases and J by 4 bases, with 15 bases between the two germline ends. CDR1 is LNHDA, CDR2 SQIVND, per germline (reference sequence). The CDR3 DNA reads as TGTGCCAGTAGTATCCAGGGTTGGATTACCTATGGCTACACCTTC. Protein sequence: CASSIQGWITYGYTF.

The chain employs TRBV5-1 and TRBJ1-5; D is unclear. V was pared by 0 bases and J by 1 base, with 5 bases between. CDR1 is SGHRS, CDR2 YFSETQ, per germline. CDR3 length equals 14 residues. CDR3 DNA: TGCGCCAGCAGCTTGGTTCCGAGCAATCAGCCCCAGCATTTT. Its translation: CASSLVPSNQPQHF.

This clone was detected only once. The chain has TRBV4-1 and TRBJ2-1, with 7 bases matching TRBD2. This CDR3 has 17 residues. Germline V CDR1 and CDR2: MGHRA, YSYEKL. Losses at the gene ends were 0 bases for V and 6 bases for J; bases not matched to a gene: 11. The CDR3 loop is CASSQDLAAGISNEQFF. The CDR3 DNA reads TGCGCCAGCAGCCAAGATCTGGCAGCGGGAATCAGCAATGAGCAGTTCTTC.

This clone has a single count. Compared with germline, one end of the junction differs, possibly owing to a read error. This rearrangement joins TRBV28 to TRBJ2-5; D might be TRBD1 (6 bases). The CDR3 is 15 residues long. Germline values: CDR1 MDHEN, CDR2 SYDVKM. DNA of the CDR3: TGTGCCAGCACCCCTCTGGGGGCCCACCAGGAGACCCAGTACTTC. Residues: CASTPLGAHQETQYF. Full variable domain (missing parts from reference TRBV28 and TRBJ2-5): DVKVTQSSRYLVKRTGEKVFLECVQDMDHENMFWYRQDPGLGLRLIYFSYDVKMKEKGDIPEGYSVSREKKERFSLILESASTNQTSMYLCASTPLGAHQETQYFGPGTRLLVL.

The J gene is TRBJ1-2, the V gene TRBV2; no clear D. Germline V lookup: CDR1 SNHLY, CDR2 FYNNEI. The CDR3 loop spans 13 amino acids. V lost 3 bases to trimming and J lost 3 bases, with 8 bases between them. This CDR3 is CASSDRGYYGYTF. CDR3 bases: TGTGCCAGCAGTGACAGAGGATACTATGGCTACACCTTC. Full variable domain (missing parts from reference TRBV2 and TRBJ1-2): EPEVTQTPSHQVTQMGQEVILRCVPISNHLYFYWYRQILGQKVEFLVSFYNNEISEKSEIFDDQFSVERPDGSNFTLKIRSTKLEDSAMYFCASSDRGYYGYTFGSGTRLTVV.

In DNA form, the CDR3 reads TGTGCCACCAGCAGGGCCCTAGACAGAAATGAAAAACTGTTTTTT. The encoded protein is CATSRALDRNEKLFF. The V gene is TRBV15, the J gene TRBJ1-4, with D maybe TRBD1 (5 bases). Trimming stripped 3 bases from V and 5 bases from J, with 13 bases between. CDR1 LNHNV and CDR2 YYDKDF come from the germline V gene (reference sequence). This CDR3 has 15 amino acids.

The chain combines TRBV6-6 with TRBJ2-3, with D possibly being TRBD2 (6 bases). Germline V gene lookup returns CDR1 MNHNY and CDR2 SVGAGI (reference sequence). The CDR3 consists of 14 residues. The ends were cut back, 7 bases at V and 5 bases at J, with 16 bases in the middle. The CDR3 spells CASTRDSLLDTQYF. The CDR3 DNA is TGTGCCAGCACCCGGGACTCCCTGTTAGATACGCAGTATTTT.

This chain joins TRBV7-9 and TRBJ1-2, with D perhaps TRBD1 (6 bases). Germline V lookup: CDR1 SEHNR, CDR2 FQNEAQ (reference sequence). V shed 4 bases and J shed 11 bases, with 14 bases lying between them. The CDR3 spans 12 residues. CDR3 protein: CASSSDSPWYTF. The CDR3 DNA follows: TGTGCCAGCAGCTCGGACAGTCCGTGGTACACCTTC.

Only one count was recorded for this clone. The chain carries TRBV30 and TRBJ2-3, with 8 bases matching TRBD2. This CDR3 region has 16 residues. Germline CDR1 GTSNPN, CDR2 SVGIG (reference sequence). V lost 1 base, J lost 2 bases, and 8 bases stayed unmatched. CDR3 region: CAWSGILAGNTDTQYF. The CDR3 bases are TGTGCCTGGAGTGGAATATTAGCGGGGAACACAGATACGCAGTATTTT.

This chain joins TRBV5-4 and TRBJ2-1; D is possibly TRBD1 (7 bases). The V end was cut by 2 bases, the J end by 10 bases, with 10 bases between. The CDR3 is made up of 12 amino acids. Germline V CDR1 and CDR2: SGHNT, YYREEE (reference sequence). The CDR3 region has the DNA TGTGCCAGCAGCTTCCCAGGGGGGGAGCAGTTCTTC. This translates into CASSFPGGEQFF.

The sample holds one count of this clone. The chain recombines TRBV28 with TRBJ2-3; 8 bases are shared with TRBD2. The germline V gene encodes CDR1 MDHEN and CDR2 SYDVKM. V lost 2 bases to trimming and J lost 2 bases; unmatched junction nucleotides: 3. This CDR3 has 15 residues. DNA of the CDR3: TGTGCCAGCAGTTTAGGAGCGGGAGCCACAGATACGCAGTATTTT. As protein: CASSLGAGATDTQYF.

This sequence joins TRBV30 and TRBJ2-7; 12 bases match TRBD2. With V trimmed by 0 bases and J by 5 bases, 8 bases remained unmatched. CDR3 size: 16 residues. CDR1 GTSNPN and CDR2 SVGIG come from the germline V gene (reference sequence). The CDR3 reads CAWSVLRGLAGNEQYF. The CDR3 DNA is TGTGCCTGGAGTGTACTACGGGGACTAGCGGGCAACGAGCAGTACTTC.

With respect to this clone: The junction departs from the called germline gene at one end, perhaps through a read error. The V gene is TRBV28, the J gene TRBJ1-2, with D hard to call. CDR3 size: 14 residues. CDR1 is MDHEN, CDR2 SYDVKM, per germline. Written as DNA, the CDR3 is TGTGCCAGCAGACCCACGGAGATAAACTATGGCTTCACCTTC. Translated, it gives CASRPTEINYGFTF.

CDR3 DNA: TGTGCCTGGAATCGGGAGGGGTACGAGCAGTACTTC. Translated, it gives CAWNREGYEQYF. The chain employs TRBV30 and TRBJ2-7, with 8 nucleotides matching TRBD2. The germline CDR1 and CDR2 sequences are GTSNPN and SVGIG (reference sequence). There are 12 residues in the CDR3. V shed 4 bases and J 4 bases; nucleotides not matched to a gene: 3.

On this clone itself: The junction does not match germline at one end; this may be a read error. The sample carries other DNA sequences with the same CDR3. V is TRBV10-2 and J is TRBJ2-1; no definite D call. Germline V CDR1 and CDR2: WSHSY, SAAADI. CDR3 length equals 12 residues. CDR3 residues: CASSGVADEQFF. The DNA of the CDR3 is TGCGCCAGTAGTGGGGTGGCGGATGAGCAGTTCTTC.

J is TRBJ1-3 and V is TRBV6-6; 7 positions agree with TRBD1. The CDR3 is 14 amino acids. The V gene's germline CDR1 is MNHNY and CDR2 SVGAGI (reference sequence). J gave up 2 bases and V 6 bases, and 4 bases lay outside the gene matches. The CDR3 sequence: CASRRDRAGNTIYF. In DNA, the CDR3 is TGTGCCAGCAGACGAGACAGGGCTGGAAACACCATATATTTT.

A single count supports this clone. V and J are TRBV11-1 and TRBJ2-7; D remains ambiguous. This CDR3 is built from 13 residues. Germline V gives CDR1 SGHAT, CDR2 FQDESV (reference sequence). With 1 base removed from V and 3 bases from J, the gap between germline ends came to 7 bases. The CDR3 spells CASSLGLHYEQYF. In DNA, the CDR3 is TGTGCCAGCAGCTTAGGGCTCCACTACGAGCAGTACTTC.

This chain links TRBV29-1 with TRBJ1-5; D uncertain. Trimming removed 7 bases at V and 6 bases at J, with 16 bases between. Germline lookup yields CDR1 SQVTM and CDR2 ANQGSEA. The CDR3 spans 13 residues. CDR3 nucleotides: TGCAGCGCCCTGTTCGGAGGGAGTCAGCCCCAGCATTTT. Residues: CSALFGGSQPQHF.

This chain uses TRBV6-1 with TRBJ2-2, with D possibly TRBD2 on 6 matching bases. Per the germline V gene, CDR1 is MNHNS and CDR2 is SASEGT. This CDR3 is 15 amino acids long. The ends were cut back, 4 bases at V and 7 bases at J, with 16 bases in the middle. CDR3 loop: CASSVGGGVDGELFF. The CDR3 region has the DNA TGTGCCAGCAGTGTGGGAGGCGGCGTCGACGGGGAGCTGTTTTTT.

CDR3: CASSPILLAGSTDTQYF. As DNA, the CDR3 is TGTGCCAGCAGCCCTATCCTGCTAGCGGGGAGCACAGATACGCAGTATTTT. V and J are TRBV9 and TRBJ2-3, with 9 bases lining up with TRBD2. The CDR3 length is 17 residues. V gave up 4 bases and J gave up 0 bases; unmatched junction bases: 9. The germline CDR1 and CDR2 sequences are SGDLS and YYNGEE.

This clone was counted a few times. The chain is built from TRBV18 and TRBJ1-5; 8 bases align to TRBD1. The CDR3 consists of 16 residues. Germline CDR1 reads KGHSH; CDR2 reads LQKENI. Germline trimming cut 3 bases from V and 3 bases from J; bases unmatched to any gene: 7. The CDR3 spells CASSPRGQGLNQPQHF. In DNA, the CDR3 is TGTGCCAGCTCACCTCGCGGACAGGGACTCAATCAGCCCCAGCATTTT.

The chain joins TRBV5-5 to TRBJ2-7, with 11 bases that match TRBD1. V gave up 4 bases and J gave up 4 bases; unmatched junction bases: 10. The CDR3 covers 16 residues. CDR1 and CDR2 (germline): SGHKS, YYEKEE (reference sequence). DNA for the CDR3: TGTGCCAGCAGCCCCAAAGGGGGGACAGGGGGGTACGAGCAGTACTTC. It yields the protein CASSPKGGTGGYEQYF.

Here the CDR3 DNA reads TGTGCCAGCAGCGATAGAGGACTGAGTAGCTCCTACGAGCAGTACTTC. Translated, it gives CASSDRGLSSSYEQYF. The chain employs TRBV28 and TRBJ2-7; D possibly corresponds to TRBD2 (5 bases). The CDR3 is 16 residues long. Trimming took 6 bases from V and 0 from J, leaving 18 bases between them. CDR1 is MDHEN and CDR2 is SYDVKM in the germline V gene.

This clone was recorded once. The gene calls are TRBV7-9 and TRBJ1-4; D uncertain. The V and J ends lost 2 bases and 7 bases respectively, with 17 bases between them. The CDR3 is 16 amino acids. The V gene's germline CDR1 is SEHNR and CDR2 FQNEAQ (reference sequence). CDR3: CASSLRAGRRGEKLFF. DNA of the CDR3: TGTGCCAGCAGCTTAAGAGCGGGAAGGAGAGGTGAAAAACTGTTTTTT.

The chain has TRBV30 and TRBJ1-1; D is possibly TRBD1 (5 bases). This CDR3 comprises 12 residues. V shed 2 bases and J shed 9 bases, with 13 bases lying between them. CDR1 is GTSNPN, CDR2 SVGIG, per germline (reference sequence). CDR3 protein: CAWSSLGGKAFF. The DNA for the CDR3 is TGTGCCTGGAGTTCCTTGGGGGGGAAAGCTTTCTTT.